This T cell receptor (beta chain) was captured by sequencing in a study of beta chain features in type 1 diabetes (dated by TCRdb to 2016 to 2018). About the study as a whole: Mean age, gender distribution, total cell number and subset yield did not differ between patients and healthy donors. A total of 85 million to 110 million sorted cells were examined across all samples, and RNA yield correlated strongly with the number of cells per subset. The study compared TCRB repertoires of sorted circulating CD4+ T cell subsets between recently diagnosed type 1 diabetes patients and matched healthy donors. Regulatory and stem cell-like memory subsets were obtained from only 8 patients and about 8 healthy donors, while naive and central memory subsets were obtained from all 30 or so donors. The investigation overall reported the following: A moderate but significant shortening of TCRB CDR3 length was observed in type 1 diabetes patients in all four CD4+ subsets. PCR may preferentially amplify shorter templates, but because patient and control samples were amplified and corrected together, any resulting skew would affect both groups equally. Because the HLA sub-analyses included only small numbers of individuals, any influence of HLA type on TCRB rearrangement was left unresolved. Because cDNA was sequenced instead of genomic DNA, activated cells with high expression could be over-represented, although the groups did not differ in activation or CD3 levels. Naive, central memory and regulatory TCRB repertoires appeared more similar among patients than among healthy donors. Patients with type 1 diabetes made fewer insertions and deleted more nucleotides at VDJ recombination sites, implying thymic rearrangement abnormalities.

Reading from cysteine to phenylalanine, the CDR3 counts 14 amino acids. Of the read, only the CDR3 DNA is kept; its 42 bases are in frame from base 1. Per the germline V gene, SGHRS is the CDR1 and YFSETQ is the CDR2. V drops 5 bases and J drops 5 bases, leaving 16 bases in between. With respect to this clone: There is no known antigen for this receptor. Base qualities are missing; no much larger clone stands one base away.

A single peripheral blood draw of around 120 mL on average was collected from each donor into heparinised tubes. Naive, central memory, regulatory and stem cell-like memory CD4+ T cells were sorted on a BD FACSAria II using a panel including CD45RO, CCR7, CD25, CD127, CD95 and CD27. All sorted populations exceeded 95% purity. PBMCs were isolated right away by Lymphoprep density gradient centrifugation and were stained directly, without culture. So that batch effects would be minimized, each experiment stained and sorted samples in pairs, pairing one healthy donor with one patient. All of the isolated RNA was reverse transcribed with the High Capacity cDNA Reverse Transcription Kit, so expressed TCRB transcripts were sequenced. Survey-depth immunoSEQ sequencing was performed on stem cell-like memory T cell samples, with an average of around 930,000 total reads per sample. Sorted cells were lysed in RLT buffer and RNA was extracted with DNase-treated RNeasy Micro or Mini kits, depending on cell number. Each cell subset was processed separately to prevent cross-contamination, with patient and healthy donor samples processed together. TCRB sequences were amplified from cDNA with the immunoSEQ multiplex PCR, producing 87-bp fragments spanning the CDR3 region. Sequencing of the amplicons was performed on the Illumina HiSeq platform. The published analysis was carried out like this. Synthetic template baselines were used to correct PCR bias computationally, reads within Hamming distance 2 were collapsed together, and singletons that could not be merged were discarded. Reads were aligned to IMGT to assign V, D and J genes, CDR3 length, and insertions or deletions at six rearrangement sites. Clonotype counts were normalized to sorted cell number within each subset before computing true diversity and Gini coefficients with the tcR R package. Repertoire sharing was quantified using the overlap coefficient calculated on TCRB nucleotide sequences. Drawn from immuneACCESS, this table holds only the in-frame rearrangements with V and J called that TCRdb kept. Clones are partly lost; checked studies trace under half to an unresolved V gene and leave the rest unexplained. V and J calls and clone size come straight from that table; D and trimming were deduced from the DNA. The sample contains about 53,000 clones, 55% to 75% of them found a single time. Approximately 0.3% of the sample is held by the ten biggest clonotypes.

Specimen: stem cell memory CD4+ T cells from blood. Read against the paper, the sample's cell subset or site label means: stem cell-like memory CD4+ T cells. This TCR derives from a woman in her 30s with type 1 diabetes. The chain couples TRBV5-1 to TRBJ2-5; the D gene identity is not certain. CDR3 loop: CASRVLTAKETQYF. The sequenced DNA is TGCGCCAGCAGAGTCCTAACAGCCAAGGAGACCCAGTACTTC.